Shown below are 2 T cell receptor beta chains from a single sample sequenced in a study of OX40 agonist ivuxolimab in advanced cancers. Assay used: immunoSEQ multiplex PCR; TCRdb lists only in-frame clones, some missing. The table records 61,000 or so clones, around 86% of them present only once. The sample in question was CD4+ or CD8+ T cells sorted from blood, obtained in a trial of the OX40 agonist ivuxolimab. Receptors originate from an adult with an advanced solid tumor such as melanoma, head and neck, liver or kidney cancer.

The rearrangement joins TRBV6-5 to TRBJ1-5; D perhaps matches TRBD1 (6 bases). The germline V and J ends were trimmed by 4 bases and 4 bases, with 14 bases remaining between them. Germline V lookup: CDR1 MNHEY, CDR2 SVGAGI. The CDR3 is 15 residues long. In DNA form, the CDR3 reads TGTGCCAGCAGTTCACAGGGTGCGGGAAATCAGCCCCAGCATTTT. This sequence encodes CASSSQGAGNQPQHF.

This chain links TRBV6-5 with TRBJ2-7; unclear D gene. In germline, CDR1 is MNHEY, CDR2 SVGAGI. V gave up 2 bases and J gave up 6 bases, with 11 bases separating them. The CDR3 has 13 amino acids. CDR3 DNA sequence: TGTGCCAGCAGTTACGAAGTGGACCTCGAGCAGTACTTC. Its protein product is CASSYEVDLEQYF.